Below, 13 T cell receptor beta chains from the same sample are listed, as sequenced in a study of T cell clonotyping in hematopoietic cell transplantation. TCRdb's table, derived via immunoSEQ multiplex PCR, lists solely in-frame clones and lacks some. The sample lists some 14,000 clones, 85% to 90% occurring once. The sample consisted of PBMCs, taken 100 days after allogeneic stem cell transplant. All receptors come from a male patient aged 45-60 years who had an allogeneic stem cell transplant from an unrelated donor, so T cells may come from the graft donor. Some clones in this sample may be carry-over from other donors' samples.

The V and J genes are TRBV2 and TRBJ1-1; D is uncertain. The CDR3 is 13 residues long. Trimming stripped 6 bases from V and 5 bases from J, with 13 bases between. From germline, CDR1 is SNHLY and CDR2 FYNNEI. The CDR3 reads CASSALVRTEAFF. The CDR3 DNA follows: TGTGCCAGCAGCGCCTTAGTTAGGACTGAAGCTTTCTTT. The complete variable domain, with remaining parts taken from reference TRBV2 and TRBJ1-1, reads EPEVTQTPSHQVTQMGQEVILRCVPISNHLYFYWYRQILGQKVEFLVSFYNNEISEKSEIFDDQFSVERPDGSNFTLKIRSTKLEDSAMYFCASSALVRTEAFFGQGTRLTVV.

This chain connects TRBV5-4 to TRBJ1-2; TRBD1 aligns across 7 bases. The germline CDR1 and CDR2 sequences are SGHNT and YYREEE (reference sequence). CDR3 length: 14 amino acids. Trimming cost V 6 bases and J 5 bases; bases outside gene matches: 10. Written as DNA, the CDR3 is TGTGCCAGCAAATTACCGGGACAGCAATATGGCTACACCTTC. It codes for CASKLPGQQYGYTF.

V and J are TRBV14 and TRBJ2-7; no clear D gene. Germline CDR1 is SGHDN and CDR2 is FVKESK. V shed 4 bases and J shed 3 bases, with 10 bases lying between them. This CDR3 has 13 residues. The CDR3 bases are TGTGCCAGCAGCCGACGAGATAGCTACGAGCAGTACTTC. The encoded protein is CASSRRDSYEQYF.

The chain has TRBV28 and TRBJ2-6; 7 nucleotides line up with TRBD1. V lost 10 bases and J lost 0; bases outside the gene matches: 6. Germline loops: CDR1 MDHEN, CDR2 SYDVKM. The CDR3 is made up of 15 amino acids. The DNA of the CDR3 is TGTGCCACCACGCCAGGGGGCTCTGGGGCCAACGTCCTGACTTTC. It codes for CATTPGGSGANVLTF. The full variable domain, rest sourced from reference TRBV28 and TRBJ2-6, is DVKVTQSSRYLVKRTGEKVFLECVQDMDHENMFWYRQDPGLGLRLIYFSYDVKMKEKGDIPEGYSVSREKKERFSLILESASTNQTSMYLCATTPGGSGANVLTFGAGSRLTVL.

The chain has TRBV5-1 and TRBJ2-3; D remains unclear. Germline CDR1 and CDR2: SGHRS and YFSETQ. CDR3 length: 14 amino acids. Between the trimmed V and J ends, which lost 1 base and 2 bases, there was a span of 8 bases. The CDR3 DNA reads TGCGCCAGCAGCTTGTCCGGAACCACAGATACGCAGTATTTT. Protein product: CASSLSGTTDTQYF. The whole variable domain, filled in from reference TRBV5-1 and TRBJ2-3, reads KAGVTQTPRYLIKTRGQQVTLSCSPISGHRSVSWYQQTPGQGLQFLFEYFSETQRNKGNFPGRFSGRQFSNSRSEMNVSTLELGDSALYLCASSLSGTTDTQYFGPGTRLTVL.

This chain uses TRBV6-5 with TRBJ2-5; D is perhaps TRBD1 (5 bases). From germline, CDR1 is MNHEY and CDR2 SVGAGI. V was pared by 7 bases and J by 4 bases, with 10 bases between. CDR3 length: 12 amino acids. The CDR3 DNA is TGTGCCAGCACCCCCGACAGAGAGACCCAGTACTTC. Amino acid sequence: CASTPDRETQYF.

V usage is TRBV10-3 and J usage is TRBJ2-7; TRBD2 agrees at 9 bases. Germline CDR1 and CDR2: ENHRY and SYGVKD. Trimming cost V 0 bases and J 1 base; bases outside gene matches: 7. CDR3 length: 17 residues. CDR3 nucleotides: TGTGCCATCAGTGAGTCCCTAGCGGGGACTAATTCCTACGAGCAGTACTTC. Residues: CAISESLAGTNSYEQYF.

The J gene is TRBJ2-2, the V gene TRBV10-3; D unresolved. This CDR3 region has 13 residues. Germline CDR1 is ENHRY and CDR2 is SYGVKD. Deletions cut 7 bases from V and 6 bases from J, with 12 bases between. DNA of the CDR3: TGTGCCATCACAACCGGAAAGCCCGGGGAGCTGTTTTTT. Amino acids: CAITTGKPGELFF.

This clone is a singleton in its sample. A read error may produce the germline difference seen at one junction end. This sequence joins TRBV5-1 and TRBJ2-7; a possible D gene is TRBD1 (6 bases). The CDR3 covers 13 residues. CDR1 and CDR2 (germline): SGHRS, YFSETQ. The CDR3 sequence is CASSLVDSYEQYF. CDR3 DNA sequence: TGTGCCAGCAGCTTGGTGGACAGCTACGAGCAGTACTTC.

The chain carries TRBV5-4 and TRBJ1-1, with 12 bases matching TRBD1. After removal of 5 bases from V and 1 base from J, the junction contained 6 bases not matched to a gene. The CDR3 runs 16 residues. Germline V CDR1 and CDR2: SGHNT, YYREEE (reference sequence). The CDR3 DNA sequence: TGTGCCAGCAGGCCGGGACAGGGGGCCGGGAACACTGAAGCTTTCTTT. Residues: CASRPGQGAGNTEAFF.

Points on this clone: Other DNA variants within this sample encode the same CDR3. The chain combines TRBV9 with TRBJ2-3; 7 bases map to TRBD1. CDR1 and CDR2 from the germline V gene are SGDLS and YYNGEE. This CDR3 region has 15 residues. The trim removed 0 bases at V and 1 base at J, leaving 2 bases unmatched. The CDR3: CASSVEQGRTDTQYF. The DNA of the CDR3 is TGTGCCAGCAGCGTAGAACAGGGGCGCACAGATACGCAGTATTTT.

CDR3 region: CSVPAAAGNTIYF. The CDR3 DNA sequence: TGCAGCGTTCCCGCGGCAGCAGGAAACACCATATATTTT. V usage is TRBV29-1 and J usage is TRBJ1-3; D remains unclear. The CDR3 consists of 13 residues. With 5 bases removed from V and 4 bases from J, the gap between germline ends came to 12 bases. CDR1 and CDR2 from the germline V gene are SQVTM and ANQGSEA.

V gene TRBV30 combines with J gene TRBJ1-4; D is perhaps TRBD1 (5 bases). V lost 5 bases and J lost 3, with 10 bases in between. Germline CDR1 and CDR2: GTSNPN and SVGIG (reference sequence). This CDR3 is built from 13 residues. The CDR3 here is CAWSRGSNEKLFF. As DNA, the CDR3 is TGTGCCTGGTCGAGGGGTTCTAATGAAAAACTGTTTTTT.